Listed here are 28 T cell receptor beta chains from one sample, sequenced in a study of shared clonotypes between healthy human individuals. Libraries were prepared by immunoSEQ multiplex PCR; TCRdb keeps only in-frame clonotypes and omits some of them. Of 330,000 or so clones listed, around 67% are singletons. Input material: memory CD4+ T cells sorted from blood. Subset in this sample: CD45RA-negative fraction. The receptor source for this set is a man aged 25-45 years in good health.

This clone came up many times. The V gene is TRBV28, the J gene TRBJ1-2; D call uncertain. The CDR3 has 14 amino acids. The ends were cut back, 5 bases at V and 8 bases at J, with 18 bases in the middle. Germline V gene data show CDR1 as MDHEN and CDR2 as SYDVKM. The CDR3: CASSPPEQPRGYTF. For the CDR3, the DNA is TGTGCCAGCAGTCCCCCCGAACAGCCAAGGGGCTACACCTTC.

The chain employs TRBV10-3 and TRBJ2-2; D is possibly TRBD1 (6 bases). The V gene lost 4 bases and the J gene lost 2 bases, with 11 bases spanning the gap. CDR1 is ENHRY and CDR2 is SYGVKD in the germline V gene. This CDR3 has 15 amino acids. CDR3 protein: CAISGARGNTGELFF. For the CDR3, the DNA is TGTGCCATCAGTGGAGCCAGGGGCAACACCGGGGAGCTGTTTTTT.

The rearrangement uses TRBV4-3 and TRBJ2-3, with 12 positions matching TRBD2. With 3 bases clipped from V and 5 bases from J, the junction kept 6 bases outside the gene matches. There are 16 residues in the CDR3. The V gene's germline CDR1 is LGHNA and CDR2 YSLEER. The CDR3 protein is CASSQFLAGGKDTQYF. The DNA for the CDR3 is TGCGCCAGCAGCCAGTTCCTAGCGGGAGGGAAAGATACGCAGTATTTT.

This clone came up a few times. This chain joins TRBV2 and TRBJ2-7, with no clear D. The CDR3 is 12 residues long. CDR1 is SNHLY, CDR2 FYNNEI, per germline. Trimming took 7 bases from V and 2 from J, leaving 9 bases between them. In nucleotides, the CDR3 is TGTGCCAGCACGGCCTTTCCCTACGAGCAGTACTTC. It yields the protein CASTAFPYEQYF.

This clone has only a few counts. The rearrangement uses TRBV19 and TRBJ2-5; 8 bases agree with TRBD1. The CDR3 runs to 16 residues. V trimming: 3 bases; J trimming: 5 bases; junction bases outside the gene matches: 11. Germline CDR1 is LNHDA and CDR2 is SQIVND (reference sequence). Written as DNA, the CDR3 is TGTGCCAGTAGTATGATTCTGCCAGGGGGCGCGGAGACCCAGTACTTC. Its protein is CASSMILPGGAETQYF.

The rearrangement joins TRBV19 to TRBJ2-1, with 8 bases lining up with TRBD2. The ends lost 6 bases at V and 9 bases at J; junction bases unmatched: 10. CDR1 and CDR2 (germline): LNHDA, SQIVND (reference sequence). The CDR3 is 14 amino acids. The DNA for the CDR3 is TGTGCCAGTAGCGGGAGGGCCTATGTTAGTGAGCAGTTCTTC. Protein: CASSGRAYVSEQFF. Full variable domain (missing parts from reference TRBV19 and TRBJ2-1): DGGITQSPKYLFRKEGQNVTLSCEQNLNHDAMYWYRQDPGQGLRLIYYSQIVNDFQKGDIAEGYSVSREKKESFPLTVTSAQKNPTAFYLCASSGRAYVSEQFFGPGTRLTVL.

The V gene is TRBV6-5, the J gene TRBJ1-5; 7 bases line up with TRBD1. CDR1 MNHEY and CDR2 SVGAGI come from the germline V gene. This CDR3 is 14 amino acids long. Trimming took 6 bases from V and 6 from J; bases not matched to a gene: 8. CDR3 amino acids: CASSRQGSGQPQHF. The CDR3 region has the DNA TGTGCCAGCAGCCGACAGGGTAGTGGTCAGCCCCAGCATTTT.

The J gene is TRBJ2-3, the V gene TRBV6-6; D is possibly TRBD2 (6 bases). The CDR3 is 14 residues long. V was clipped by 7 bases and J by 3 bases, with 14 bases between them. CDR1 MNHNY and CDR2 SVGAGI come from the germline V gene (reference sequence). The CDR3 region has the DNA TGTGCCAGCAACCGACTGGCGGGAACAGATACGCAGTATTTT. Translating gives CASNRLAGTDTQYF.

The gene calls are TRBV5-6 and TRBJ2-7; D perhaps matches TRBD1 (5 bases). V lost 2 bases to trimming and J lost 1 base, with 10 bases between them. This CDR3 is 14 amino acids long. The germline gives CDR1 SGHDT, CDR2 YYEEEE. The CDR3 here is CASSFNAGSYEQYF. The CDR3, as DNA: TGTGCCAGCAGCTTTAACGCAGGGTCCTACGAGCAGTACTTC. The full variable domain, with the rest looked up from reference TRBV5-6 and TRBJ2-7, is DAGVTQSPTHLIKTRGQQVTLRCSPKSGHDTVSWYQQALGQGPQFIFQYYEEEERQRGNFPDRFSGHQFPNYSSELNVNALLLGDSALYLCASSFNAGSYEQYFGPGTRLTVT.

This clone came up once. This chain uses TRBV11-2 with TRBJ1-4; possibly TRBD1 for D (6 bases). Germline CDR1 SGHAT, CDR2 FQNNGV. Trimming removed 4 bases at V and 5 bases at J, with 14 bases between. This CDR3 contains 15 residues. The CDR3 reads CASSSLDRINEKLFF. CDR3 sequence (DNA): TGTGCCAGCAGCTCCCTGGACAGAATCAATGAAAAACTGTTTTTT.

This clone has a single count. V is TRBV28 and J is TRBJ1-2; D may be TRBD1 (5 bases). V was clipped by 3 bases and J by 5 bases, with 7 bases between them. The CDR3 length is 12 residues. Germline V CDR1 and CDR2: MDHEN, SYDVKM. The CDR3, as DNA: TGTGCCAGCAGTTTGGGGCAGTATGGCTACACCTTC. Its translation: CASSLGQYGYTF.

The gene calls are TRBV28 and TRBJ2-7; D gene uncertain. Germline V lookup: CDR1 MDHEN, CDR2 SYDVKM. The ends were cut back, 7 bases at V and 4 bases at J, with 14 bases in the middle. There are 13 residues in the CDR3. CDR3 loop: CASKRLWRYEQYF. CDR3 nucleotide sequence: TGTGCCAGCAAGCGACTCTGGCGTTACGAGCAGTACTTC.

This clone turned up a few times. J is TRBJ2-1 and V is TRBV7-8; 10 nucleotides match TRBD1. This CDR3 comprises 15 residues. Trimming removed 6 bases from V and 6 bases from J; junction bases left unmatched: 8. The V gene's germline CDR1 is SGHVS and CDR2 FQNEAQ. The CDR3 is CASSPGQGGRNEQFF. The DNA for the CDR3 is TGTGCCAGCAGTCCAGGACAGGGGGGGCGCAATGAGCAGTTCTTC.

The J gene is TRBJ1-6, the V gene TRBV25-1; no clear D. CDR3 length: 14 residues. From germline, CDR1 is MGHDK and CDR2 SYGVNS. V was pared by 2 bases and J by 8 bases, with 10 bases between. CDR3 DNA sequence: TGTGCCAGCAGTGAACTGGACGGGGATTCACCCCTCCACTTT. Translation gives CASSELDGDSPLHF.

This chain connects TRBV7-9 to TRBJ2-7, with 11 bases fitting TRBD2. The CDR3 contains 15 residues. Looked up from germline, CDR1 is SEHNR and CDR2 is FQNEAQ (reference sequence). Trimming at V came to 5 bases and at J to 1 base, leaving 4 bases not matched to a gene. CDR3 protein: CASSKIAGGSYEQYF. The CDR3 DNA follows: TGTGCCAGCAGCAAAATAGCGGGAGGGTCCTACGAGCAGTACTTC.

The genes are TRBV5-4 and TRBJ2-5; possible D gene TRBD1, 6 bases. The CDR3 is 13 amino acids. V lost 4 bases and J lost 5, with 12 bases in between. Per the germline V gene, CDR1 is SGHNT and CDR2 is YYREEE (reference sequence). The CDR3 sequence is CASSARDTETQYF. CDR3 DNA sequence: TGTGCCAGCAGCGCCAGGGACACGGAGACCCAGTACTTC.

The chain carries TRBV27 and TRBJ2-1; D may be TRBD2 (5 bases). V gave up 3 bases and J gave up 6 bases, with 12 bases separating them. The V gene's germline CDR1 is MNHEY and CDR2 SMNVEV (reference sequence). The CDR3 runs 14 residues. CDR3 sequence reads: CASSLRALTNEQFF. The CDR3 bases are TGTGCCAGCAGTTTGAGGGCCTTAACCAATGAGCAGTTCTTC.

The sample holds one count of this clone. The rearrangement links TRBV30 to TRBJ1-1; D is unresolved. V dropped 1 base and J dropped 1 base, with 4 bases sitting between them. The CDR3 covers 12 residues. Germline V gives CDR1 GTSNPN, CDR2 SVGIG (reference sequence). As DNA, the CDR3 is TGTGCCTGGAGTGGGCCGAACACTGAAGCTTTCTTT. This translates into CAWSGPNTEAFF.

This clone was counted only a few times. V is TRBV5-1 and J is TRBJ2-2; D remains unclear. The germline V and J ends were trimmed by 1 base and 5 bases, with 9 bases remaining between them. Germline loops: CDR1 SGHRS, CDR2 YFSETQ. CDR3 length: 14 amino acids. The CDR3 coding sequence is TGCGCCAGCAGCTTGAACTACGGTACCGGGGAGCTGTTTTTT. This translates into CASSLNYGTGELFF.

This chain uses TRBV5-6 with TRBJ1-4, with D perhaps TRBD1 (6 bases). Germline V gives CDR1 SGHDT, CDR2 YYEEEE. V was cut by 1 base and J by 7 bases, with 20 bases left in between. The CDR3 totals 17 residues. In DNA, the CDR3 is TGTGCCAGCAGCTTGTTCCCAGGGACAAGCGCAGGTGAAAAACTGTTTTTT. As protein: CASSLFPGTSAGEKLFF.

The CDR3 DNA is TGTGCCAGCAGCTTGCGGACAGGGGGACTAGCCGGAGCTTTCTACGAGCAGTACTTC. Protein product: CASSLRTGGLAGAFYEQYF. This sequence joins TRBV21-1 and TRBJ2-7; the table's D gene call, TRBD1, was not cross checked with the DNA. TRBV21-1 is a recognized pseudogene. CDR3 length: 19 amino acids.

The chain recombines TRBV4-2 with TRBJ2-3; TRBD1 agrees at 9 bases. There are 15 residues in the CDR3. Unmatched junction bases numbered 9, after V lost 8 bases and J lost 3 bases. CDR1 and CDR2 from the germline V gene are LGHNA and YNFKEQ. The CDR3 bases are TGTGCCAGCCGACGGACAGGGGACGAGACAGATACGCAGTATTTT. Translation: CASRRTGDETDTQYF.

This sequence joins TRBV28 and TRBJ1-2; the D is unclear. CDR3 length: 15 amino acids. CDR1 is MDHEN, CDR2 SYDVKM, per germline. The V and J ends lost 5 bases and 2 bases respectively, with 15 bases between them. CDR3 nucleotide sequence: TGTGCCAGCAGTCCCTTAGGAGGCTCGAACTATGGCTACACCTTC. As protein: CASSPLGGSNYGYTF.

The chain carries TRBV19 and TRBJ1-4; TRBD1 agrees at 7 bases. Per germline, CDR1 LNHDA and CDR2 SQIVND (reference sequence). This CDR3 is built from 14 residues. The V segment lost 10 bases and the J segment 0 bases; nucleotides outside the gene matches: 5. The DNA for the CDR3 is TGTGCCACTAGAGACAGGGCAACTAATGAAAAACTGTTTTTT. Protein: CATRDRATNEKLFF. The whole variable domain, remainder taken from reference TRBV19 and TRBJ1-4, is DGGITQSPKYLFRKEGQNVTLSCEQNLNHDAMYWYRQDPGQGLRLIYYSQIVNDFQKGDIAEGYSVSREKKESFPLTVTSAQKNPTAFYLCATRDRATNEKLFFGSGTQLSVL.

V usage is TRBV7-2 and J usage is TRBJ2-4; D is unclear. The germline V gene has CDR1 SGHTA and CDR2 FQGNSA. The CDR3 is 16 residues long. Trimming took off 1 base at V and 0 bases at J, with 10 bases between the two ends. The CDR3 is CASSLVGDLAKNIQYF. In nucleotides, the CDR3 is TGTGCCAGCAGCTTAGTGGGTGACCTAGCCAAAAACATTCAGTACTTC.

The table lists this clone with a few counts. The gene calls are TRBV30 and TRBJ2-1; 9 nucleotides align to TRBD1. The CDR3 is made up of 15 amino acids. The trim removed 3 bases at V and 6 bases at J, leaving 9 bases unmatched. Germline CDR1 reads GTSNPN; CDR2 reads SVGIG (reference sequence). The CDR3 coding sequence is TGTGCCTGGAGGGAAACAGGGGGCGCCCCCAATGAGCAGTTCTTC. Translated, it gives CAWRETGGAPNEQFF.

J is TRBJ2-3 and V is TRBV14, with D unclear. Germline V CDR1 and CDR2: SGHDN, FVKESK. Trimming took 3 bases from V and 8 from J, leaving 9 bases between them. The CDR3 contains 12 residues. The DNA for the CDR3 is TGTGCCAGCAGCCATGGACGTGGTACGCAGTATTTT. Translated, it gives CASSHGRGTQYF.

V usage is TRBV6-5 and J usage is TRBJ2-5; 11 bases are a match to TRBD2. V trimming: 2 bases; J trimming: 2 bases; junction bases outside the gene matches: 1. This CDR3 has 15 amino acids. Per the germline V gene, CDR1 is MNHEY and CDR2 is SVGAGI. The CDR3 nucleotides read TGTGCCAGCAGTTACCGGACTAGCGGGCAAGAGACCCAGTACTTC. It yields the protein CASSYRTSGQETQYF.